The 30 T cell receptor beta chains given below trace back to one sample, sequenced in a study of T-cell memory formation after mild COVID-19. TCRdb redid the calling of the 5' RACE reads with MiXCR, one entry per CDR3 protein. The repertoire holds a few hundred thousand distinct CDR3 sequences, with approximately 15% as singletons. The source material was PBMCs or a T cell subset sorted from them (not recorded which). These receptors came from a man aged 18 to 30 who had mild COVID-19 (a few samples of this study predate the infection). Cell type and time point are not known.

In its sample, this clonotype was seen a few times. This sequence joins TRBV5-4 and TRBJ2-1, with D perhaps matching TRBD1 or TRBD2 (5 bases each). Trimming removed 4 bases at V and 8 bases at J, with 16 bases between. Germline V gene data show CDR1 as SGHNT and CDR2 as YYREEE (reference sequence). The CDR3 is made up of 14 amino acids. Here the CDR3 reads CASSGPGRPYEQFF. The DNA of the CDR3 is TGTGCCAGCAGCGGGCCGGGACGCCCCTATGAGCAGTTCTTC.

V is TRBV27 and J is TRBJ2-1, with TRBD2 as a possible D gene (7 bases). The CDR3 runs to 15 residues. Germline-derived CDR1 and CDR2 are MNHEY and SMNVEV (reference sequence). Trimming took 5 bases from V and 6 from J, leaving 17 bases between them. The CDR3 coding sequence is TGTGCCAGCAGTCTGGGGGGGCCCAACAGCAATGAGCAGTTCTTC. Its translation is CASSLGGPNSNEQFF.

J is TRBJ2-3 and V is TRBV4-3, with 13 bases aligning to TRBD2. J lost 4 bases, V lost 1 base, and 5 bases had no gene match. The CDR3 is 17 amino acids. Looked up from germline, CDR1 is LGHNA and CDR2 is YSLEER. CDR3 coding DNA: TGCGCCAGCAGCCAAGGCTGGACTAGCGGGGGCGCAGATACGCAGTATTTT. It translates to CASSQGWTSGGADTQYF.

The chain recombines TRBV7-8 with TRBJ2-5, with a possible D match to TRBD1 (6 bases). The CDR3 totals 14 residues. Germline CDR1 reads SGHVS; CDR2 reads FQNEAQ. The V end was cut by 5 bases, the J end by 4 bases, with 14 bases between. This CDR3 is CASSQQGSAETQYF. The CDR3 DNA reads as TGTGCCAGCAGCCAACAGGGCTCCGCAGAGACCCAGTACTTC. Together with reference TRBV7-8 and TRBJ2-5, the CDR3 gives the full variable domain: GAGVSQSPRYKVAKRGQDVALRCDPISGHVSLFWYQQALGQGPEFLTYFQNEAQLDKSGLPSDRFFAERPEGSVSTLKIQRTQQEDSAVYLCASSQQGSAETQYFGPGTRLLVL.

The V call is TRBV7-2, the J call TRBJ1-4; the D gene is possibly TRBD1 (6 bases). The CDR3 length is 16 residues. Per the germline V gene, CDR1 is SGHTA and CDR2 is FQGNSA. Trimming shortened V by 1 base and J by 6 bases, and 15 bases separated the two germline ends. The DNA of the CDR3 is TGTGCCAGCAGCTTAGAAGTACAAGGGGGAGATGAAAAACTGTTTTTT. Amino acids: CASSLEVQGGDEKLFF.

The chain has TRBV25-1 and TRBJ1-2; no definite D call. The V end lost 8 bases, the J end lost 7 bases, and 11 bases lay between the germline ends. There are 11 residues in the CDR3. Germline V gene lookup returns CDR1 MGHDK and CDR2 SYGVNS. This chain's CDR3 is CASGGSLGYTF. In DNA, the CDR3 is TGTGCCAGCGGAGGGAGCCTTGGCTACACCTTC.

This clonotype was picked up a small number of times. The chain joins TRBV6-4 to TRBJ2-6; D gene ambiguous. This CDR3 has 15 amino acids. The V gene lost 5 bases and the J gene lost 4 bases, with 12 bases spanning the gap. Per germline, CDR1 MRHNA and CDR2 SNTAGT. The CDR3 coding sequence is TGTGCCAGCAGTAACGCGGTGTCAGGGGCCAACGTCCTGACTTTC. Translating it yields CASSNAVSGANVLTF.

The chain combines TRBV6-1 with TRBJ2-2; TRBD1 is a possible D gene (6 bases). The CDR3 totals 14 residues. Trimming removed 7 bases from V and 4 bases from J, with 13 bases in between. In germline, CDR1 is MNHNS, CDR2 SASEGT. CDR3 bases: TGTGCCAGCAAAGCGGTCAGGGGCACCGGGGAGCTGTTTTTT. Its translation is CASKAVRGTGELFF.

This clonotype was picked up a small number of times. V usage is TRBV28 and J usage is TRBJ2-3; 7 nucleotides agree with TRBD1. The CDR3 length is 14 residues. The germline CDR1 and CDR2 sequences are MDHEN and SYDVKM. With 6 bases clipped from V and 5 bases from J, the junction kept 8 bases outside the gene matches. Here the CDR3 reads CASSMGQTQDTQYF. The CDR3 coding sequence is TGTGCCAGCAGCATGGGACAGACCCAAGATACGCAGTATTTT.

The J gene is TRBJ1-5, the V gene TRBV29-1; no firm D call. The CDR3 covers 15 residues. Trimming removed 4 bases from V and 2 bases from J, with 15 bases in between. Germline V gene sequence: CDR1 SQVTM, CDR2 ANQGSEA. CDR3 sequence: CSVVAGHGGNQPQHF. The CDR3 DNA reads as TGCAGCGTTGTGGCAGGTCATGGGGGCAATCAGCCCCAGCATTTT.

The rearrangement links TRBV11-2 to TRBJ2-5; TRBD2 matches 9 bases. Germline V gene data show CDR1 as SGHAT and CDR2 as FQNNGV. The CDR3 runs 17 residues. The ends lost 0 bases at V and 6 bases at J; junction bases unmatched: 11. The CDR3: CASSLEGVRGGPKTQYF. The CDR3 DNA follows: TGTGCCAGCAGCTTAGAAGGGGTGCGGGGGGGGCCAAAGACCCAGTACTTC.

The chain recombines TRBV29-1 with TRBJ1-5; D not resolved. The CDR3 runs to 13 residues. CDR1 and CDR2 from the germline V gene are SQVTM and ANQGSEA. V lost 4 bases and J 7 bases, leaving 14 bases between the germline ends. The CDR3 nucleotides are TGCAGCGTTGCCTCCGATATGAGACAGCCCCAGCATTTT. It is translated as CSVASDMRQPQHF.

The chain employs TRBV2 and TRBJ2-7; D is ambiguous. With 1 base removed from V and 3 bases from J, the gap between germline ends came to 7 bases. Germline lookup yields CDR1 SNHLY and CDR2 FYNNEI. CDR3 size: 13 residues. The CDR3 sequence is CASSEGVDYEQYV. The CDR3 bases are TGTGCCAGCAGTGAAGGTGTGGACTACGAGCAGTACGTC.

This clonotype was counted only a few times. J is TRBJ2-2 and V is TRBV7-2; TRBD2 might be the D (5 bases). CDR1 is SGHTA and CDR2 is FQGNSA in the germline V gene. The CDR3 is made up of 15 amino acids. The ends were cut back, 4 bases at V and 5 bases at J, with 14 bases in the middle. CDR3 in amino acids: CASSSLGRGTGELFF. The CDR3 region has the DNA TGTGCCAGCAGCTCCCTCGGTCGGGGAACCGGGGAGCTGTTTTTT.

A few counts support this clonotype. The chain recombines TRBV4-1 with TRBJ2-3; 12 nucleotides match TRBD2. CDR1 MGHRA and CDR2 YSYEKL come from the germline V gene. The CDR3 consists of 16 residues. V lost 3 bases to trimming and J lost 1 base; unmatched junction nucleotides: 2. The CDR3 here is CASSQGTSGRTDTQYF. CDR3 nucleotides: TGCGCCAGCAGCCAGGGGACTAGCGGGCGCACAGATACGCAGTATTTT.

J is TRBJ1-1 and V is TRBV7-2; D gene ambiguous. This CDR3 is built from 12 residues. The V gene lost 5 bases and the J gene lost 7 bases, with 11 bases spanning the gap. The V gene's germline CDR1 is SGHTA and CDR2 FQGNSA. This CDR3 is CASSRRTDEAFF. The CDR3 nucleotides read TGTGCCAGCAGCCGCAGGACGGATGAAGCTTTCTTT.

This chain links TRBV12-3 or TRBV12-4 with TRBJ1-1; 8 nucleotides line up with TRBD1. J gave up 1 base and V 5 bases, and 9 bases lay outside the gene matches. CDR3 length: 16 residues. CDR3 in amino acids: CASSAGSGQGNTEAFF. DNA for the CDR3: TGTGCCAGCAGTGCTGGGTCTGGACAGGGGAACACTGAAGCTTTCTTT.

This clonotype ranks as medium-sized. The V gene is TRBV7-9, the J gene TRBJ1-2, with unresolved D. The germline CDR1 and CDR2 sequences are SEHNR and FQNEAQ (reference sequence). V shed 0 bases and J shed 6 bases, with 8 bases lying between them. The CDR3 sequence is 13 residues long. This chain's CDR3 is CASSLANGNGYTF. CDR3 in DNA: TGTGCCAGCAGCTTAGCGAACGGGAATGGCTACACCTTC.

The rearrangement joins TRBV6-5 to TRBJ1-3, with D possibly being TRBD1 (5 bases). Germline lookup yields CDR1 MNHEY and CDR2 SVGAGI. Trimming removed 0 bases at V and 3 bases at J, with 6 bases between. The CDR3 spans 14 residues. CDR3 bases: TGTGCCAGCAGTTACTCGGGGGATGGAAACACCATATATTTT. Protein: CASSYSGDGNTIYF.

This clonotype appeared a few times. The chain joins TRBV18 to TRBJ2-7, with D perhaps matching TRBD2 (6 bases). Germline V gene lookup returns CDR1 KGHSH and CDR2 LQKENI. The CDR3 covers 16 residues. Trimming removed 0 bases from V and 3 bases from J, with 15 bases in between. The CDR3 region has the DNA TGTGCCAGCTCACCACCCCCTCCCCGGGGGATCTACGAGCAGTACGTC. Translation: CASSPPPPRGIYEQYV.

This clonotype was detected only a few times. The chain employs TRBV12-3 or TRBV12-4 and TRBJ2-5; 11 positions match TRBD2. The CDR3 is made up of 15 amino acids. Trimming at V came to 5 bases and at J to 4 bases, leaving 6 bases not matched to a gene. The CDR3 nucleotides are TGTGCCAGCAGTACCTTAGCGGGGGGGGTAGAGACCCAGTACTTC. Its protein product is CASSTLAGGVETQYF.

The genes are TRBV4-3 and TRBJ1-2; tentative D call: TRBD1 (6 bases). Germline CDR1 LGHNA, CDR2 YSLEER. The CDR3 has 14 residues. V was clipped by 4 bases and J by 0 bases, with 9 bases between them. The CDR3 nucleotides are TGCGCCAGCAGCCCGACAGGAGCTAACTATGGCTACACCTTC. Its protein is CASSPTGANYGYTF.

This clonotype showed up just a few times. The genes are TRBV15 and TRBJ2-7, with D hard to call. Germline CDR1 reads LNHNV; CDR2 reads YYDKDF (reference sequence). Deletions cut 6 bases from V and 3 bases from J, with 9 bases between. The CDR3 has 12 residues. CDR3 nucleotides: TGTGCCACCAGTTCTGATTTCTACGAGCAGTACGTC. Residues: CATSSDFYEQYV.

In this sample, this clonotype turned up a few times. The chain has TRBV6-1 and TRBJ2-7; possible D gene TRBD1, 5 bases. Trimming removed 6 bases from V and 5 bases from J, with 17 bases in between. This CDR3 is built from 14 residues. Looked up from germline, CDR1 is MNHNS and CDR2 is SASEGT. The CDR3 coding sequence is TGTGCCAGCAGATCACGGCAGGGTGGTAACGAGCAGTACGTC. The encoded protein is CASRSRQGGNEQYV.

V is TRBV15 and J is TRBJ1-6, with D unclear. Germline CDR1 reads LNHNV; CDR2 reads YYDKDF (reference sequence). This CDR3 has 15 residues. Trimming stripped 3 bases from V and 10 bases from J, with 16 bases between. CDR3 protein: CATSSRDPPQSPLHF. Here the CDR3 DNA reads TGTGCCACCAGCAGCCGGGATCCGCCACAATCACCCCTCCACTTT.

This clonotype was counted ten times or more. The J gene is TRBJ2-5, the V gene TRBV5-1, with TRBD1 identical over 7 bases. V lost 1 base and J lost 5; bases outside the gene matches: 11. The V gene's germline CDR1 is SGHRS and CDR2 YFSETQ. There are 16 residues in the CDR3. CDR3 in DNA: TGCGCCAGCAGCTTGACGTTCGGGACAGAGGTGGAGACCCAGTACTTC. Its translation is CASSLTFGTEVETQYF.

The CDR3 region is CASGSYRGLRSETQYF. In DNA, the CDR3 is TGTGCCAGTGGCTCCTATCGGGGGCTGAGGTCAGAGACCCAGTACTTC. The genes are TRBV28 and TRBJ2-5; TRBD1 or TRBD2 may be the D gene (6 bases each). V lost 9 bases and J 4 bases, leaving 24 bases between the germline ends. The CDR3 extends over 16 amino acids. Germline assignment: CDR1 MDHEN and CDR2 SYDVKM.

The sample holds many counts of this clonotype. The J gene is TRBJ2-1, the V gene TRBV5-1; D remains unclear. Germline loops: CDR1 SGHRS, CDR2 YFSETQ. Trimming took off 2 bases at V and 0 bases at J, with 9 bases between the two ends. CDR3 length equals 15 residues. The CDR3 here is CASSLIKGSYNEQFF. CDR3 in DNA: TGCGCCAGCAGCTTAATAAAGGGCTCCTACAATGAGCAGTTCTTC.

The chain uses TRBV3-1 and TRBJ2-3; no definite D call. In germline, CDR1 is LGHDT, CDR2 YNNKEL (reference sequence). The V end was cut by 3 bases, the J end by 2 bases, with 6 bases between. The CDR3 covers 13 residues. The CDR3 loop is CASSQAVTDTQYF. The CDR3 nucleotides read TGTGCCAGCAGCCAGGCAGTCACAGATACGCAGTATTTT.

This clonotype was recorded at least ten times. The genes are TRBV5-4 and TRBJ2-7, with 7 bases matching TRBD2. Trimming removed 2 bases from V and 6 bases from J; junction bases left unmatched: 2. The CDR3 length is 12 residues. Germline V gene sequence: CDR1 SGHNT, CDR2 YYREEE (reference sequence). The DNA for the CDR3 is TGTGCCAGCAGCTTCTCTAGCGGCGAGCAGTACGTC. Translated: CASSFSSGEQYV.